This T cell receptor beta chain was identified in a study of blood T cell repertoires in COVID-19. TCRdb's table, derived via immunoSEQ multiplex PCR, lists solely in-frame clones and lacks some. The repertoire includes 80,000 to 90,000 clones, approximately 86% of them detected once, and 0.95% to 1.5% sits in the top ten. The sample taken for sequencing was peripheral blood. This clonotype was sampled from a man older than 75 with active or convalescent COVID-19.

CDR3 nucleotides: TGTGCCAGCAGTTTAGCAGGTGTAGGACTTCCGAGCTCTGGGGCCAACGTCCTGACTTTC. The encoded protein is CASSLAGVGLPSSGANVLTF. This chain joins TRBV27 and TRBJ2-6, with D perhaps matching TRBD2 (5 bases). CDR1 and CDR2 from the germline V gene are MNHEY and SMNVEV (reference sequence). The ends were cut back, 2 bases at V and 0 bases at J, with 20 bases in the middle. The CDR3 contains 20 residues.